This T cell receptor beta chain was recorded in a study of T-cell memory formation after mild COVID-19. A single record per CDR3 protein comes from TCRdb applying MiXCR to the 5' RACE reads. The sample lists some 410,000 distinct CDR3 sequences, 20% to 30% occurring once. V lost 5 bases, J lost 7 bases, and 7 bases stayed unmatched. The V gene's germline CDR1 is SGHTA and CDR2 FQGTGA. The CDR3 sequence is 15 residues long. The chain couples TRBV7-3 to TRBJ2-1; 11 positions match TRBD2. This clonotype originated in an adult woman who had mild COVID-19 (a few samples of this study predate the infection). Cell type and time point are not known. Input material: PBMCs or a T cell subset sorted from them (not recorded which). In DNA form, the CDR3 reads TGTGCCAGCAGCACGGAGACTAGCGGGACGAATGAGCAGTTCTTC. This gives the protein CASSTETSGTNEQFF.